Presented here are 4 T cell receptor beta chains from one specimen sequenced in a study of T-cell memory formation after mild COVID-19. TCRdb processed the 5' RACE reads anew with MiXCR; each CDR3 protein has one entry. The sample consists of hundreds of thousands of distinct CDR3 sequences, approximately 20% of them appearing once. The material sequenced was PBMCs or a T cell subset sorted from them (not recorded which). The receptors were sampled from an adult woman who had mild COVID-19 (a few samples of this study predate the infection). Cell type and time point are not known.

CDR3 coding DNA: TGTGCCAGCTCACCGACCATGACTAGCGGTTCCTACGAGCAGTACTTC. Translating it yields CASSPTMTSGSYEQYF. V usage is TRBV18 and J usage is TRBJ2-7; TRBD2 matches at 9 bases. V trimming: 3 bases; J trimming: 1 base; junction bases outside the gene matches: 7. Germline V lookup: CDR1 KGHSH, CDR2 LQKENI. CDR3 length: 16 amino acids.

This clonotype was seen a few times. The chain carries TRBV6-5 and TRBJ2-5; the D is unclear. Trimming shortened V by 0 bases and J by 2 bases, and 7 bases separated the two germline ends. This CDR3 has 14 amino acids. Per germline, CDR1 MNHEY and CDR2 SVGAGI. This CDR3 reads CASSYSGIQETQYF. CDR3 DNA: TGTGCCAGCAGTTACTCCGGTATTCAAGAGACCCAGTACTTC.

The chain combines TRBV20-1 with TRBJ2-1; 10 bases map to TRBD2. The CDR3 spans 15 residues. V was pared by 1 base and J by 5 bases, with 5 bases of the junction left unmatched. From germline, CDR1 is DFQATT and CDR2 SNEGSKA (reference sequence). CDR3 residues: CSARGSGGLDNEQFF. CDR3 DNA sequence: TGCAGTGCTAGAGGTAGCGGGGGGCTCGACAATGAGCAGTTCTTC.

The sample holds a few counts of this clonotype. V gene TRBV6-2 or TRBV6-3 combines with J gene TRBJ2-3, with TRBD1 identical over 7 bases. J was trimmed by 1 base and V by 7 bases; bases with no gene match: 14. The CDR3 loop spans 17 amino acids. Germline V gene lookup returns CDR1 MNHEY and CDR2 SVGEGT. CDR3: CASTPDATGLRTDTQYF. As DNA, the CDR3 is TGTGCCAGCACCCCCGACGCGACAGGGCTCCGCACAGATACGCAGTATTTT.